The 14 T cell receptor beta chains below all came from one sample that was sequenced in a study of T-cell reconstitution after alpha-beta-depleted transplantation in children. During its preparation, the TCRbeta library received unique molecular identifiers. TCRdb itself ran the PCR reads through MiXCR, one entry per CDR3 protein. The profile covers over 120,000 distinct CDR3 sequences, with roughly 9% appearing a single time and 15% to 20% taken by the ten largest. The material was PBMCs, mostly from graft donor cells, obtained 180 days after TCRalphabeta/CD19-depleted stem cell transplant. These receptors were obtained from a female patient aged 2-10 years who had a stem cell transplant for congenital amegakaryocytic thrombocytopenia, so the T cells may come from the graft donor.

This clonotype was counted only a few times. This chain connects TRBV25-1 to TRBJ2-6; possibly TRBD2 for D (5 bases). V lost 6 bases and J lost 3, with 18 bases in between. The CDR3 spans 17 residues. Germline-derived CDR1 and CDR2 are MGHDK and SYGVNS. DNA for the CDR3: TGTGCCAGCAGAGTAGAGGGCAGCCGGGATGGGGCCAACGTCCTGACTTTC. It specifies CASRVEGSRDGANVLTF.

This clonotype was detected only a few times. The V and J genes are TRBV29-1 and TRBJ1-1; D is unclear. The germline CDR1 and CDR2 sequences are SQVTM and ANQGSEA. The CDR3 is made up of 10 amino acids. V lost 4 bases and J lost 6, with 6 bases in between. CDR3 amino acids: CSVALAEAFF. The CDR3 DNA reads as TGCAGCGTTGCTTTGGCTGAAGCTTTCTTT.

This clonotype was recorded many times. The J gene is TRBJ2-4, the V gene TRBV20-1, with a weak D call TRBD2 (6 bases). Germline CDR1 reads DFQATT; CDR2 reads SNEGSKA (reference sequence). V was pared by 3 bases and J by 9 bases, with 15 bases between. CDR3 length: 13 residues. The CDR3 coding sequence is TGCAGTGCTAGTTGGGGGGTAAAAGGCATTCAGTACTTC. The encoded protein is CSASWGVKGIQYF.

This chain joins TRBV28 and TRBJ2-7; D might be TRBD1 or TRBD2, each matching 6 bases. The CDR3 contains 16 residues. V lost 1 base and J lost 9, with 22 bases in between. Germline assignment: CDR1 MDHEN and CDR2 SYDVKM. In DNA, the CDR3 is TGTGCCAGCAGTTTATCTCTCTCGAGGGGGGTGTTCGCGCAGTACTTC. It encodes CASSLSLSRGVFAQYF.

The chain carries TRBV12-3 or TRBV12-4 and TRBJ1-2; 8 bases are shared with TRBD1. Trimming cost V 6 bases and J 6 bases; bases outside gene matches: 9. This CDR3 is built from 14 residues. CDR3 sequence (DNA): TGTGCCAGCAGGGGGACAGGTTCAGGAAATGGCTACACCTTC. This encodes CASRGTGSGNGYTF.

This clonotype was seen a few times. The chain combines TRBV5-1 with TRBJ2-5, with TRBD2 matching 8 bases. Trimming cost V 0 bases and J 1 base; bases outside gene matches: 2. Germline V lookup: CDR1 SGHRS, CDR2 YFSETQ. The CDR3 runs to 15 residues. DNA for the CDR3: TGCGCCAGCAGCTTGGTTCTAGCGGGCCAAGAGACCCAGTACTTC. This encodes CASSLVLAGQETQYF.

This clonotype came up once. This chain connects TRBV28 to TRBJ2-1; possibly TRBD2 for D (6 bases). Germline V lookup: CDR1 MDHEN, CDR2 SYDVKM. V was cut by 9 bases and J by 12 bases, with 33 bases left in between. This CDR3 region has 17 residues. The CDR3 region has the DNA TGTGCCAGGAGCCCTCAATGGGACTGGAATGGATTGCAGGGGCAGTTCTTC. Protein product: CARSPQWDWNGLQGQFF.

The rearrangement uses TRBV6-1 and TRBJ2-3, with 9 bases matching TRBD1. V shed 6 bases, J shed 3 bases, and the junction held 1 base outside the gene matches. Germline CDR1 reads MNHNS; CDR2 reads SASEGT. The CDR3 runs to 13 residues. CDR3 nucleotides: TGTGCCAGCAGGACAGGGGGGACAGATACGCAGTATTTT. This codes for CASRTGGTDTQYF.

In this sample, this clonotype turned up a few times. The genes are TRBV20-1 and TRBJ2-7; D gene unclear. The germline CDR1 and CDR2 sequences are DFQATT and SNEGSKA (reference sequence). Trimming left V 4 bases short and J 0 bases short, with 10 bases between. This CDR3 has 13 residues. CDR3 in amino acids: CSAINTDSYEQYF. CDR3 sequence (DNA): TGCAGTGCTATCAACACGGACTCCTACGAGCAGTACTTC.

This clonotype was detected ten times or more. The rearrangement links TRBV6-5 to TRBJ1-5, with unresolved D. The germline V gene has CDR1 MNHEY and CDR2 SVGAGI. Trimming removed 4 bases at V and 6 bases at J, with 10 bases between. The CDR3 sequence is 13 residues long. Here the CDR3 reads CASSSIVGQPQHF. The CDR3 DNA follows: TGTGCCAGCAGTTCGATTGTGGGTCAGCCCCAGCATTTT.

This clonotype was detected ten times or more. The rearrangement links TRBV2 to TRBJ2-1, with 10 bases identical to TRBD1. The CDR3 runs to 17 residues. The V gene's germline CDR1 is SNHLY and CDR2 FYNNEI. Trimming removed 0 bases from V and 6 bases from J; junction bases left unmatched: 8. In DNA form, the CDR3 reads TGTGCCAGCAGTGAAGCGCTTCTGGGACAGGGGCGCAATGAGCAGTTCTTC. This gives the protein CASSEALLGQGRNEQFF.

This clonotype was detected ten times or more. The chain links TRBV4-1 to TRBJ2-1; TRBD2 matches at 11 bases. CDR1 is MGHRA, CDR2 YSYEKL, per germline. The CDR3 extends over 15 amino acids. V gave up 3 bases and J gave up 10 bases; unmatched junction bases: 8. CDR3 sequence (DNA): TGCGCCAGCAGCCACTTAGCGGGAGGGTTTGGGGAGCAGTTCTTC. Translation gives CASSHLAGGFGEQFF.

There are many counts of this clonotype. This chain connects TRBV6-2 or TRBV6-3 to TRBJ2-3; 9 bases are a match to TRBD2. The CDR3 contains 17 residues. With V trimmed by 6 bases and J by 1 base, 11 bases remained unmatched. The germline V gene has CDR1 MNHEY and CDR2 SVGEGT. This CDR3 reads CASSRPYLAGRTDTQYF. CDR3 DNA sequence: TGTGCCAGCAGCCGCCCTTACCTAGCGGGGCGCACAGATACGCAGTATTTT.

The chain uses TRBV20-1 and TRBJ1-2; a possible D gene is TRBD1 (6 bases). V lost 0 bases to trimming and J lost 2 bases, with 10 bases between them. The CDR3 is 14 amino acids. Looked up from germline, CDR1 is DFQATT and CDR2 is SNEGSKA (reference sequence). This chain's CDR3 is CSARDPRGNYGYTF. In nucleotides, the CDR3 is TGCAGTGCTAGAGATCCCAGGGGAAACTATGGCTACACCTTC.